Presented here are 22 T cell receptor beta chains from one specimen sequenced in a study of T cell repertoires in cytomegalovirus infection. MiXCR, run by TCRdb on the reads, gives a single entry per CDR3 protein. The repertoire holds a few hundred thousand distinct CDR3 sequences, with roughly 9.5% as singletons. The sequencing input was PBMCs. These TCRs come from a human donor in good health (CMV status not recorded). Some clones in this sample may be carry-over from other donors' samples.

The chain links TRBV23-1 to TRBJ2-5; 7 bases are shared with TRBD1. TRBV23-1 qualifies as an ORF whose function is uncertain. The CDR3 runs 16 residues. The V segment lost 2 bases and the J segment 6 bases; nucleotides outside the gene matches: 12. This CDR3 reads CASSQLRPTGRKTQYF. CDR3 in DNA: TGCGCCAGCAGTCAACTGAGACCGACAGGGCGAAAGACCCAGTACTTC.

The chain joins TRBV28 to TRBJ2-1; D gene uncertain. Germline lookup yields CDR1 MDHEN and CDR2 SYDVKM. The CDR3 contains 14 residues. Trimming removed 7 bases from V and 4 bases from J, with 14 bases in between. CDR3 nucleotide sequence: TGTGCCAGCACTCCCCCTGCTAAATACAATGAGCAGTTCTTC. This codes for CASTPPAKYNEQFF.

There are many counts of this clonotype. The rearrangement links TRBV28 to TRBJ1-4; unclear D gene. V was pared by 7 bases and J by 0 bases, with 18 bases between. Germline CDR1 and CDR2: MDHEN and SYDVKM. The CDR3 consists of 17 residues. The CDR3 nucleotides read TGTGCCAGCATTTTTTTTCCATACCCTGCAACTAATGAAAAACTGTTTTTT. Its translation is CASIFFPYPATNEKLFF.

The sample holds many counts of this clonotype. The chain uses TRBV7-2 and TRBJ1-5, with D hard to call. Germline V gene lookup returns CDR1 SGHTA and CDR2 FQGNSA. Trimming cost V 4 bases and J 1 base, with 11 bases left between them. The CDR3 is made up of 15 amino acids. CDR3 sequence: CASSYRGSSNQPQHF. The DNA of the CDR3 is TGTGCCAGCAGCTACCGAGGGTCGAGCAATCAGCCCCAGCATTTT.

This rearrangement joins TRBV12-3 or TRBV12-4 to TRBJ2-7; 9 nucleotides line up with TRBD1. The CDR3 consists of 14 residues. Germline trimming cut 7 bases from V and 2 bases from J; bases unmatched to any gene: 6. The CDR3 spells CASNDRGLTYEQYF. For the CDR3, the DNA is TGTGCCAGCAATGACAGGGGGTTGACCTACGAGCAGTACTTC.

This clonotype was seen many times. CDR3 nucleotide sequence: TGTGCCAGCAGCGCAACCGGGACAGGGTACCGCGAGCAGTACTTC. It translates to CASSATGTGYREQYF. The J gene is TRBJ2-7, the V gene TRBV7-8; 9 positions match TRBD1. V shed 5 bases and J 6 bases; nucleotides not matched to a gene: 11. The germline V gene has CDR1 SGHVS and CDR2 FQNEAQ. The CDR3 length is 15 residues.

This clonotype has just a few counts. V usage is TRBV30 and J usage is TRBJ2-1; 12 positions agree with TRBD2. This CDR3 comprises 14 residues. V was clipped by 8 bases and J by 7 bases; unmatched bases: 9. The germline V gene encodes CDR1 GTSNPN and CDR2 SVGIG (reference sequence). CDR3 protein: CARRLAGAYNEQFF. The DNA of the CDR3 is TGTGCCAGAAGACTAGCGGGAGCTTATAATGAGCAGTTCTTC.

CDR3: CASSVLAGSGNIQYF. Here the CDR3 DNA reads TGTGCCAGCAGCGTTCTAGCGGGGTCTGGAAACATTCAGTACTTC. The chain joins TRBV7-6 to TRBJ2-4; 9 positions match TRBD2. J was trimmed by 6 bases and V by 5 bases; bases with no gene match: 8. CDR3 length equals 15 residues. The germline V gene has CDR1 SGHVS and CDR2 FNYEAQ.

This clonotype was counted ten times or more. The J gene is TRBJ1-1, the V gene TRBV7-2, with unresolved D. Germline V gene lookup returns CDR1 SGHTA and CDR2 FQGNSA. Trimming cost V 3 bases and J 3 bases, with 11 bases left between them. The CDR3 is 14 residues long. The CDR3 DNA reads TGTGCCAGCAGCTTCGGGCAGAGTTACACTGAAGCTTTCTTT. It yields the protein CASSFGQSYTEAFF.

This clonotype was seen a few times. The gene calls are TRBV20-1 and TRBJ2-1; 8 positions match TRBD1. Per germline, CDR1 DFQATT and CDR2 SNEGSKA (reference sequence). The CDR3 spans 14 residues. After removal of 1 base from V and 7 bases from J, the junction contained 6 bases not matched to a gene. The CDR3 coding sequence is TGCAGTGCTAGAGCTAGGACAGGGCTAAATGAGCAGTTCTTC. It encodes CSARARTGLNEQFF.

This clonotype was detected ten times or more. The gene calls are TRBV7-2 and TRBJ2-7; D gene uncertain. The CDR3 covers 15 residues. V gave up 0 bases and J gave up 5 bases, with 14 bases separating them. Per germline, CDR1 SGHTA and CDR2 FQGNSA. CDR3 in DNA: TGTGCCAGCAGCTTAGCCCGGCCTGGCGTTGACGAGCAGTACTTC. This sequence encodes CASSLARPGVDEQYF.

This clonotype was counted many times. The chain is built from TRBV7-2 and TRBJ1-1; a possible D gene is TRBD1 (6 bases). This CDR3 spans 13 amino acids. CDR1 SGHTA and CDR2 FQGNSA come from the germline V gene. Between the trimmed V and J ends, which lost 5 bases and 4 bases, there was a span of 11 bases. The CDR3 reads CASSRGAPTEAFF. In nucleotides, the CDR3 is TGTGCCAGCAGCCGGGGGGCCCCCACTGAAGCTTTCTTT.

This clonotype was seen many times. The V gene is TRBV7-2, the J gene TRBJ1-2; 7 nucleotides match TRBD1. This CDR3 is 13 amino acids long. CDR1 and CDR2 (germline): SGHTA, FQGNSA. V gave up 5 bases and J gave up 4 bases; unmatched junction bases: 4. Here the CDR3 reads CASSTRTGYGYTF. The CDR3 coding sequence is TGTGCCAGCAGCACGAGGACAGGCTATGGCTACACCTTC. Based on the CDR3 plus reference TRBV7-2 and TRBJ1-2, the full variable domain is GAGVSQSPSNKVTEKGKDVELRCDPISGHTALYWYRQSLGQGLEFLIYFQGNSAPDKSGLPSDRFSAERTGGSVSTLTIQRTQQEDSAVYLCASSTRTGYGYTFGSGTRLTVV.

The sample holds a few counts of this clonotype. The V call is TRBV7-3, the J call TRBJ1-1; D uncertain. The V and J ends lost 2 bases and 11 bases respectively, with 3 bases between them. Germline lookup yields CDR1 SGHTA and CDR2 FQGTGA. This CDR3 region has 9 residues. CDR3 bases: TGTGCCAGCAGCTTAGACGCTTTCTTT. Translated: CASSLDAFF.

This clonotype was observed many times. V and J are TRBV7-9 and TRBJ2-7; TRBD1 agrees at 9 bases. This CDR3 comprises 14 residues. Unmatched junction bases numbered 4, after V lost 5 bases and J lost 2 bases. Per germline, CDR1 SEHNR and CDR2 FQNEAQ (reference sequence). This CDR3 reads CASSLTGGAYEQYF. DNA for the CDR3: TGTGCCAGCAGCCTCACAGGGGGCGCCTACGAGCAGTACTTC. The variable domain in full, with the rest retrieved from reference TRBV7-9 and TRBJ2-7, is DTGVSQNPRHKITKRGQNVTFRCDPISEHNRLYWYRQTLGQGPEFLTYFQNEAQLEKSRLLSDRFSAERPKGSFSTLEIQRTEQGDSAMYLCASSLTGGAYEQYFGPGTRLTVT.

The chain combines TRBV7-6 with TRBJ1-3; 7 nucleotides line up with TRBD1. The CDR3 length is 17 residues. Germline assignment: CDR1 SGHVS and CDR2 FNYEAQ. Trimming took 3 bases from V and 0 from J; bases not matched to a gene: 8. CDR3 residues: CASSFYFPGGSGNTIYF. For the CDR3, the DNA is TGTGCCAGCAGCTTTTACTTCCCAGGGGGCTCTGGAAACACCATATATTTT.

This clonotype showed up just a few times. V usage is TRBV4-3 and J usage is TRBJ2-1, with D unresolved. Germline assignment: CDR1 LGHNA and CDR2 YSLEER. The CDR3 is made up of 15 amino acids. Trimming removed 0 bases from V and 7 bases from J, with 13 bases in between. The CDR3: CASSQDQTVRNEQFF. The CDR3 nucleotides are TGCGCCAGCAGCCAAGATCAAACAGTAAGAAATGAGCAGTTCTTC.

This clonotype was seen a few times. The CDR3 reads CASSRSNNYEQYF. CDR3 DNA sequence: TGTGCCAGCAGCAGATCAAACAACTACGAGCAGTACTTC. The chain is built from TRBV11-2 and TRBJ2-7; D ambiguous. Trimming pared 5 bases from V and 3 bases from J, leaving 11 bases between. Germline V CDR1 and CDR2: SGHAT, FQNNGV. The CDR3 has 13 amino acids.

In its sample, this clonotype was seen a few times. The chain employs TRBV6-2 or TRBV6-3 and TRBJ2-1, with 8 positions matching TRBD1. Germline CDR1 and CDR2: MNHEY and SVGEGT. The trim removed 3 bases at V and 7 bases at J, leaving 8 bases unmatched. This CDR3 has 15 residues. CDR3 nucleotides: TGTGCCAGCAGTTATCGACTGGACAGGGCGAATGAGCAGTTCTTC. It translates to CASSYRLDRANEQFF.

This clonotype turned up a few times. The CDR3 DNA reads as TGTGCCAGCAGCCAAGCCCAGGGGGGACCCGATGGCTACACCTTC. Protein product: CASSQAQGGPDGYTF. J is TRBJ1-2 and V is TRBV7-9; 7 positions agree with TRBD1. CDR1 and CDR2 from the germline V gene are SEHNR and FQNEAQ (reference sequence). V lost 5 bases, J lost 6 bases, and 12 bases stayed unmatched. The CDR3 runs to 15 residues. Filled out from reference TRBV7-9 and TRBJ1-2, the complete variable domain reads DTGVSQNPRHKITKRGQNVTFRCDPISEHNRLYWYRQTLGQGPEFLTYFQNEAQLEKSRLLSDRFSAERPKGSFSTLEIQRTEQGDSAMYLCASSQAQGGPDGYTFGSGTRLTVV.

This clonotype appeared many times. The rearrangement uses TRBV28 and TRBJ2-7, with a weak D call TRBD2 (6 bases). Trimming removed 7 bases at V and 4 bases at J, with 20 bases between. Per germline, CDR1 MDHEN and CDR2 SYDVKM. The CDR3 runs to 15 residues. The CDR3 here is CASTAGTPGGYEQYF. The DNA of the CDR3 is TGTGCCAGCACGGCAGGGACTCCGGGCGGATACGAGCAGTACTTC.

The chain couples TRBV23-1 to TRBJ2-5; D is perhaps TRBD2 (6 bases). TRBV23-1 carries the ORF label, with uncertain function. The CDR3 totals 14 residues. Trimming removed 2 bases at V and 5 bases at J, with 12 bases between. Here the CDR3 reads CASSQGTGEETQYF. The CDR3 nucleotides read TGCGCCAGCAGTCAAGGGACGGGGGAGGAGACCCAGTACTTC.